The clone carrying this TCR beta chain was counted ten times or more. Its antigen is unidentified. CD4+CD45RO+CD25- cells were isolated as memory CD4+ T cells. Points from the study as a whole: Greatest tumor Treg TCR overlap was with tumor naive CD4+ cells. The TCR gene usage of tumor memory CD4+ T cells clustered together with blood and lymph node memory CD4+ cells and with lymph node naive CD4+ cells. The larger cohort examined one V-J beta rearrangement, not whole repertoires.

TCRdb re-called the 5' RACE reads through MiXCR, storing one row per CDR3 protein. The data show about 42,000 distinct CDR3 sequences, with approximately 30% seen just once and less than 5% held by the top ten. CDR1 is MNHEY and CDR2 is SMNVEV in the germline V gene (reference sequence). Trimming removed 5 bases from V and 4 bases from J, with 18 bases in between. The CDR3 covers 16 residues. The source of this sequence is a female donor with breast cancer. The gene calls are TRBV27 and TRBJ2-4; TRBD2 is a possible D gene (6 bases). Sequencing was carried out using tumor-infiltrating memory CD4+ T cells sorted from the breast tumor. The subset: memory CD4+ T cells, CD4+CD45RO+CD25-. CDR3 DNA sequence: TGTGCCAGCAGTGGGGGGACCGGTGGGCCTAAAAACATTCAGTACTTC. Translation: CASSGGTGGPKNIQYF.